This T cell receptor beta chain was recovered during a study of blood T cell repertoires in COVID-19. Overall study context: From T cells, B-cell-depleted T cells, or PBMCs came the material, which was cDNA or gDNA.

Patients from Seattle were sampled longitudinally, starting during active infection. TCRdb keeps only in-frame clones here, not all; method: immunoSEQ multiplex PCR. This table has fewer than 200,000 clones, approximately 90% appearing once. CDR1 and CDR2 from the germline V gene are SGHRS and YFSETQ. The CDR3 consists of 16 residues. With 4 bases removed from V and 3 bases from J, the gap between germline ends came to 18 bases. The genes are TRBV5-1 and TRBJ2-3, with TRBD2 as a possible D gene (7 bases). What was sequenced was peripheral blood. This sequence originates from a woman in her 70s with COVID-19, enrolled during active disease. As DNA, the CDR3 is TGCGCCAGCAGCCCACCTCGGGGGGCTGGGACAGATACGCAGTATTTT. It codes for CASSPPRGAGTDTQYF.